Given below is one T cell receptor beta chain in context. Sequenced by immunoSEQ multiplex PCR; TCRdb stores in-frame clones only, minus some. The sample lists 120,000 to 150,000 clones, around four fifths occurring once. The sample is drawn from a study of blood T cell repertoires in COVID-19. Across the study: Spain, Italy and the United States supplied samples that represented acute and convalescent COVID-19.

CDR1 and CDR2 (germline): MNHNS, SASEGT. The CDR3 runs 15 residues. V was clipped by 3 bases and J by 5 bases, with 16 bases between them. The specimen was PBMCs or T cells enriched from blood (not recorded which). V usage is TRBV6-1 and J usage is TRBJ1-2; D call uncertain. This receptor was obtained from a woman between 40 and 50 years old who had recovered from COVID-19. In nucleotides, the CDR3 is TGTGCCAGCAGTGAGGCATCAGGTTCTCTTTATGGCTACACCTTC. This codes for CASSEASGSLYGYTF.